Below, 6 T cell receptor beta chains from the same sample are listed, as sequenced in a study of blood T cells in healthy people across ages. A J-beta primer mix and a sample-barcoded 5' primer were used in a second PCR of roughly 6 to 12 cycles. One entry per CDR3 protein results from TCRdb running MiXCR on the 5' RACE reads. The table includes 1.5 million to 2 million distinct CDR3 sequences, around 40% detected once. Sequenced sample: blood. All receptors come from a human donor in good health.

A few counts support this clonotype. This sequence joins TRBV7-9 and TRBJ2-1; D possibly uses TRBD1 or TRBD2 (5 bases each). The V end was cut by 3 bases, the J end by 0 bases, with 12 bases between. The CDR3 is 16 residues long. The germline V gene encodes CDR1 SEHNR and CDR2 FQNEAQ (reference sequence). The CDR3 DNA sequence: TGTGCCAGCAGCTTGGGACGACCGAGCTCCTACAATGAGCAGTTCTTC. Translation: CASSLGRPSSYNEQFF.

A note on this clonotype: Compared with germline, one end of the junction differs, possibly owing to a read error. The chain recombines TRBV5-1 with TRBJ1-2; TRBD1 matches 7 bases. The CDR3 extends over 19 amino acids. Germline V gene lookup returns CDR1 SGHRS and CDR2 YFSETQ. In nucleotides, the CDR3 is TGCGCCAGCAGCTACCGGGTCCCAACGGACAGGCGTCTAAGGAATGGCCACACCTTC. Residues: CASSYRVPTDRRLRNGHTF.

This clonotype was detected only a few times. The gene calls are TRBV7-2 and TRBJ2-7; D is perhaps TRBD1 (5 bases). The ends were cut back, 3 bases at V and 2 bases at J, with 11 bases in the middle. Germline-derived CDR1 and CDR2 are SGHTA and FQGNSA. This CDR3 comprises 14 residues. The CDR3 DNA is TGTGCCAGCAGCTTGAGTCAGGGCCCCTACGAGCAGTACTTC. Its translation is CASSLSQGPYEQYF.

The rearrangement links TRBV29-1 to TRBJ2-7; D unresolved. Germline lookup yields CDR1 SQVTM and CDR2 ANQGSEA. CDR3 length: 14 residues. The ends were cut back, 6 bases at V and 1 base at J, with 16 bases in the middle. This CDR3 reads CSVPRGVGSYEQYF. The DNA of the CDR3 is TGCAGCGTGCCGCGTGGGGTTGGTTCCTACGAGCAGTACTTC.

This clonotype was counted a few times. The chain combines TRBV7-8 with TRBJ2-1, with 11 bases lining up with TRBD2. Germline CDR1 reads SGHVS; CDR2 reads FQNEAQ. CDR3 length: 16 residues. J lost 7 bases, V lost 1 base, and 6 bases had no gene match. The CDR3 bases are TGTGCCAGCAGCTTAGACCGACTAGCGGGGTTGAATGAGCAGTTCTTC. Amino acids: CASSLDRLAGLNEQFF.

The genes are TRBV12-3 or TRBV12-4 and TRBJ2-4; 8 nucleotides line up with TRBD2. Trimming took 2 bases from V and 5 from J; bases not matched to a gene: 5. CDR3 length equals 15 residues. In nucleotides, the CDR3 is TGTGCCAGCAGTTTACTCCCCGGGGGGGAAAACATTCAGTACTTC. Translated, it gives CASSLLPGGENIQYF.